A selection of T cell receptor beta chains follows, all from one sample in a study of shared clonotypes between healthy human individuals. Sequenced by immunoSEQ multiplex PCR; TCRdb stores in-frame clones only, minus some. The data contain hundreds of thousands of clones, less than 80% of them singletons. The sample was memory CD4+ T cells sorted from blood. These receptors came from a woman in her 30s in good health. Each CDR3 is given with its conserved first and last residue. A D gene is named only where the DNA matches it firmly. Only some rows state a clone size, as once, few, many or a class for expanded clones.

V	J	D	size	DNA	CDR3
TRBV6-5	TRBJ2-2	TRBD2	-	TGTGCCAGCGGGAGGGGCAACACCGGGGAGCTGTTTTTT	CASGRGNTGELFF
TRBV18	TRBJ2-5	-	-	TGTGCCAGCTCACCTAGGACGCAAGAGACCCAGTACTTC	CASSPRTQETQYF
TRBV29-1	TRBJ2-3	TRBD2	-	TGCAGCGTTGAGAGCGGGAGCGGCACAGATACGCAGTATTTT	CSVESGSGTDTQYF
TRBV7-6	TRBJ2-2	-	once	TGTGCCAGCAGCTTACCCATCACAAGAAAAAACAGGGTAGGGAACACCGGGGAGCTGTTTTTT	CASSLPITRKNRVGNTGELFF
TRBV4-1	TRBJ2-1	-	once	TGCGCCAGCAGCCAAGGTCGGGACCATGAGCAGTTCTTC	CASSQGRDHEQFF
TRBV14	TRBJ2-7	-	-	TGTGCCAGCAGCCCCCGCACTCACTCCTACGAGCAGTACTTC	CASSPRTHSYEQYF
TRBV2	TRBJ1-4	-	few	TGTGCCAGCAGTGGAGTGGGAAATAATGAAAAACTGTTTTTT	CASSGVGNNEKLFF
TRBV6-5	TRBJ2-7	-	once	TGTGCCAGCAGTTCCCGGGGGCAAAGGGTCGAGCAGTACTTC	CASSSRGQRVEQYF
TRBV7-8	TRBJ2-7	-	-	TGTGCCAGCGGGTCGAAGGGGGGGAACGAGCAGTACTTC	CASGSKGGNEQYF
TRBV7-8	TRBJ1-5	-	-	TGTGCCAGCAGCTTTGCGGGGGGGGGTCAGCCCCAGCATTTT	CASSFAGGGQPQHF
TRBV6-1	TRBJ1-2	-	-	TGTGCCAGCAGTGAATCTCCGTTAGCTAACTATGGCTACACCTTC	CASSESPLANYGYTF
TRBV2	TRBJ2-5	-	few	TGTGCCAGCATGTGGAGTCAAGAGACCCAGTACTTC	CASMWSQETQYF
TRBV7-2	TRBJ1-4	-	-	TGTGCCAGCAGCTTCTCACTCAGGATGACAACTAATGAAAAACTGTTTTTT	CASSFSLRMTTNEKLFF
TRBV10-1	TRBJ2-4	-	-	TGCGCCAGCAGTTCCGGGACGGAAAACATTCAGTACTTC	CASSSGTENIQYF
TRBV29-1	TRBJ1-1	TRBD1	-	TGCAGCGTCAGGACAGGGAGGGACACTGAAGCTTTCTTT	CSVRTGRDTEAFF
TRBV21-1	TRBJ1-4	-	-	TGTGCCAGCAGCAAAGAGGGGATACCTGAGCTGTTTTTT	CASSKEGIPELFF
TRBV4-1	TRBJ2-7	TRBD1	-	TGCGCCAGCAGCCAAGGGGGACAGTCGAGCTCCTACGAGCAGTACTTC	CASSQGGQSSSYEQYF
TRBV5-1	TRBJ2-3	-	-	TGCGCCAGCAGCCCCGGACAGATCGACACAGATACGCAGTATTTT	CASSPGQIDTDTQYF
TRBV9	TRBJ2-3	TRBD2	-	TGTGCCAGCAGTGCTAGCGGGAGGGCCGGAGCAGATACGCAGTATTTT	CASSASGRAGADTQYF
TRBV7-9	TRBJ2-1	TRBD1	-	TGTGCCAGCAGCCCCGCCGGGACAGGGAACCGCAATGAGCAGTTCTTC	CASSPAGTGNRNEQFF
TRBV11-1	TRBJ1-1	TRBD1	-	TGTGCCAGCAGCCCGACGACAGGGATGTTTAAGGTAGCTTTCTTT	CASSPTTGMFKVAFF
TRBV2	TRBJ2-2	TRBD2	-	TGTGCCAGCAGCGCGGGACTAGCGGGAGTCACCGGGGAGCTGTTTTTT	CASSAGLAGVTGELFF
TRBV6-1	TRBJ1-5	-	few	TGTGCCAGCAGTGAAGAGGAGGGAGGCAATCAGCCCCAGCATTTT	CASSEEEGGNQPQHF
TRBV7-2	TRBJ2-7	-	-	TGTGCCAGCAGGGCGCCAGGGTCCCCATCCTACGAGCAGTACTTC	CASRAPGSPSYEQYF
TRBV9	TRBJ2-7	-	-	TGTGCCAGCAGCCCGCGTAACTACGAGCAGTACTTC	CASSPRNYEQYF
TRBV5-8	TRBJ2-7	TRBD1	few	TGTGCCAGCAGCACTCCGGGACAGGGCTACGAGCAGTACTTC	CASSTPGQGYEQYF
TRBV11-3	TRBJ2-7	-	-	TGTGCCAGCAGCTCCCAGCCGGGCAACGAGCAGTACTTC	CASSSQPGNEQYF
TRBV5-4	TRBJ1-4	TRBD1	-	TGTGCCAGCAGCTTGGATTCGGGACAGGGAGGAAAACTGTTTTTT	CASSLDSGQGGKLFF
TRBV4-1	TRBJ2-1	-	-	TGCGCCAGCAGCCAATATGGCGGGCAGTACAATGAGCAGTTCTTC	CASSQYGGQYNEQFF
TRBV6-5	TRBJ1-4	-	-	TGTGCCAGCAGTTCCGGAGGACCGGTTGGGAGTGAAAAACTGTTTTTT	CASSSGGPVGSEKLFF
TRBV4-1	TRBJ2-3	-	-	TGCGTCAGCAGCCAAGTGGACGGAGGTAGCACAGATACGCAGTATTTT	CVSSQVDGGSTDTQYF
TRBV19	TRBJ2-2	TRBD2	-	TGTGCCAGTAGTATAGAACTAGCGGGAGCCGGGGAGCTGTTTTTT	CASSIELAGAGELFF
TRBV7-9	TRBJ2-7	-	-	TGTGCCAGCAGCATAAACTACGAGCAGTACTTC	CASSINYEQYF
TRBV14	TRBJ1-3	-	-	TGTGCCAGCAGCCAGGGGGCCATCTCTGGAAACACCATATATTTT	CASSQGAISGNTIYF
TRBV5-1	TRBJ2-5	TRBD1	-	TGCGCCAGCAGCTTGGTAGGACAGGGGGGTGAGACCCAGTACTTC	CASSLVGQGGETQYF
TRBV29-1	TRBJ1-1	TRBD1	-	TGCAGCGTTGAAGTTGGACAGGGGATGACTGAAGCTTTCTTT	CSVEVGQGMTEAFF
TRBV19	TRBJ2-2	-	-	TGTGCCAGTAGTATAAGTTCTTCGAACACCGGGGAGCTGTTTTTT	CASSISSSNTGELFF
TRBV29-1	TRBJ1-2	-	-	TGCAGCGTTGCCGTCCAGGGGACCTCGGGCTATGGCTACACCTTC	CSVAVQGTSGYGYTF
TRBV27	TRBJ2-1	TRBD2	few	TGTGCCAGCAGTTCCACTAGCGCTTACAATGAGCAGTTCTTC	CASSSTSAYNEQFF
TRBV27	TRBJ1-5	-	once	TGTGCCAGCAGTGAGCAGGGTCCGGATCAGCCCCAGCATTTT	CASSEQGPDQPQHF
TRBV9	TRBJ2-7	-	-	TGTGCCAGCAGCCCTCAGTCCAGTGGCTCCTACGAGCAGTACTTC	CASSPQSSGSYEQYF
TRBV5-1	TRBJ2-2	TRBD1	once	TGCGCCAGCAGCTTGGCCAGGGGGACCGGGGAGCTGTTTTTT	CASSLARGTGELFF
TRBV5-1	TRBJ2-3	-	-	TGCGCCAGCAAAGGACAAGCGAGCACAGATACGCAGTATTTT	CASKGQASTDTQYF
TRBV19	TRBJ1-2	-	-	TGTGCCAGTAGGAGTGTTGGCTATGGCTACACCTTC	CASRSVGYGYTF
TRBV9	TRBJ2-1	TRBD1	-	TGTGCCAGCAGCGTAGGGGACAGAGCCTACAATGAGCAGTTCTTC	CASSVGDRAYNEQFF
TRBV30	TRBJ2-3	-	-	TGTGCCTGGCGACGCGTGGGTGAGGCGAGCACAGATACGCAGTATTTT	CAWRRVGEASTDTQYF
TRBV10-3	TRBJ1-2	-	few	TGTGCCATCAGCCCGGGGGGCAGCGCAAACTATGGCTACACCTTC	CAISPGGSANYGYTF
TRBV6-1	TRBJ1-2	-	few	TGTGCCAGCAGCGAGCAGGGTACGTACGGCTACACCTTC	CASSEQGTYGYTF
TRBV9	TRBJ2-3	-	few	TGTGCCAGCAGTGCACAATTCGCTAGCACAGATACGCAGTATTTT	CASSAQFASTDTQYF
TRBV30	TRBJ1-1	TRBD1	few	TGTGCCTGGAGCGATGGACAGGTGAACACTGAAGCTTTCTTT	CAWSDGQVNTEAFF
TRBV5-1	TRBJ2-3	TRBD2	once	TGCGCCAGCTGGGGCAGCGGGGCAACAGATACGCAGTATTTT	CASWGSGATDTQYF
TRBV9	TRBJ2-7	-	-	TGTGCCAGCAGCGTAGCCCCGGACCCCTACGAGCAGTACTTC	CASSVAPDPYEQYF
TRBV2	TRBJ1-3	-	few	TGTGCCAGCAGTTCGGGACTCGGCTCTGGAAACACCATATATTTT	CASSSGLGSGNTIYF
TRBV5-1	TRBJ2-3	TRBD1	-	TGCGCCAGTCGACAGGGGGTCTCTGGCACAGATACGCAGTATTTT	CASRQGVSGTDTQYF
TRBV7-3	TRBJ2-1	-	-	TGTGCCAGCAGCCGCCAAACGGGCGATTACAATGAGCAGTTCTTC	CASSRQTGDYNEQFF